This T cell receptor (beta chain) was captured in a study of CD8 T cells in Susac syndrome. The study, taken as a whole, reports: By the study's own acknowledgment, its TCR sequencing and HLA analysis included relatively few individuals.

The authors carried out high-throughput sequencing of TCR beta. They applied it to CD8+ and CD4+ T cells obtained from blood. Treatment-naive patients with stable or active relapsing-remitting disease were the multiple sclerosis controls. On this clonotype itself: The antigen is undetermined.

The CDR3 is 17 amino acids. V lost 4 bases to trimming and J lost 0 bases, with 18 bases between them. The germline CDR1 and CDR2 sequences are SGDLS and YYNGEE. Random hexamers served to reverse transcribe about 0.5 to 1 ug RNA. The CDR3 of TCR beta was amplified by immunoSEQ multiplex PCR across 54 Vbeta and 13 Jbeta. TCRdb analysed the immunoSEQ multiplex PCR reads with MiXCR anew, one entry per CDR3 protein. The sample yields a few hundred thousand distinct CDR3 sequences, 95% seen once. The sample was CD4+ T cells from PBMCs. The rearrangement links TRBV9 to TRBJ2-3; unclear D gene. The source is a human donor with multiple sclerosis. CDR3 region: CASSPFADRPSTDTQYF. The CDR3, as DNA: TGTGCCAGCAGCCCGTTTGCCGACCGTCCTAGCACAGATACGCAGTATTTT.